Presented here are 12 T cell receptor beta chains from one specimen sequenced in a study of T cells in Graves' hyperthyroidism and ophthalmopathy. The TCR beta CDR3 regions underwent amplification using RNA transcripts as the source. An initial round of RT-PCR targeting the TCR CDR3 relied on the HTBI primer set. TCRdb called the multiplex PCR reads again in MiXCR, with one record for every CDR3 protein. The sample records a few hundred thousand distinct CDR3 sequences, around 46% being singletons. Material: peripheral blood or thyroid tissue (not recorded which). The source of these receptors is a woman aged 18 to 35 with Graves' hyperthyroidism.

Worth noting for this clonotype: This clone may be a read error of a much larger clone one base away. The V call is TRBV5-6, the J call TRBJ2-7, with D maybe TRBD2 (5 bases). Trimming removed 0 bases at V and 6 bases at J, with 13 bases between. CDR1 and CDR2 (germline): SGHDT, YYEEEE. The CDR3 is made up of 14 amino acids. CDR3 protein: CASSLGGSPCEQYF. The CDR3, as DNA: TGTGCCAGCAGCTTGGGAGGGAGTCCCTGCGAGCAGTACTTC.

This clonotype was seen repeatedly, ten times or more. The chain couples TRBV6-5 to TRBJ2-5, with 12 bases aligning to TRBD2. The ends lost 7 bases at V and 5 bases at J; junction bases unmatched: 8. Germline V gene lookup returns CDR1 MNHEY and CDR2 SVGAGI. This CDR3 is 15 amino acids long. CDR3 in amino acids: CASTSSGRARETQYF. The DNA of the CDR3 is TGTGCCAGCACCTCTAGCGGGAGGGCACGGGAGACCCAGTACTTC.

The V call is TRBV6-6, the J call TRBJ2-1, with D perhaps TRBD1 (6 bases). The CDR3 sequence is 14 residues long. Per germline, CDR1 MNHNY and CDR2 SVGAGI (reference sequence). V lost 4 bases, J lost 7 bases, and 14 bases lay in between. Here the CDR3 DNA reads TGTGCCAGCAGTTTAGTTGGAACAGGGAATGAGCAGTTCTTC. Translation: CASSLVGTGNEQFF.

This clonotype showed up many times. The rearrangement links TRBV7-9 to TRBJ2-7; 8 nucleotides match TRBD1. CDR1 is SEHNR, CDR2 FQNEAQ, per germline (reference sequence). V lost 5 bases to trimming and J lost 6 bases; unmatched junction nucleotides: 12. The length of the CDR3 is 15 residues. The CDR3: CASSRGQGRSGEQYF. The CDR3 DNA reads as TGTGCCAGCAGCCGAGGACAGGGAAGATCTGGCGAGCAGTACTTC.

The sample holds many counts of this clonotype. A read error may account for a junction end that differs from germline. The chain links TRBV29-1 to TRBJ1-2, with 9 bases that match TRBD1. Germline V gene lookup returns CDR1 SQVTM and CDR2 ANQGSEA. This CDR3 has 12 residues. The CDR3 region has the DNA TGCAGCGTTCGGGACAGGGACTATGGCCACACCTTC. Protein: CSVRDRDYGHTF.

This chain joins TRBV20-1 and TRBJ1-4; D unresolved. V lost 1 base to trimming and J lost 8 bases, with 11 bases between them. The length of the CDR3 is 13 residues. Germline-derived CDR1 and CDR2 are DFQATT and SNEGSKA (reference sequence). The CDR3 region is CSARGETSEKLFF. The CDR3 nucleotides read TGCAGTGCTAGAGGCGAAACTAGCGAAAAACTGTTTTTT.

This clonotype was detected many times. J is TRBJ2-5 and V is TRBV10-3, with unresolved D. The CDR3 length is 15 residues. The V gene's germline CDR1 is ENHRY and CDR2 SYGVKD. Trimming pared 6 bases from V and 2 bases from J, leaving 16 bases between. The CDR3 loop reads CAIRTTWAGQETQYF. The DNA for the CDR3 is TGTGCCATCAGGACGACATGGGCAGGACAAGAGACCCAGTACTTC.

This clonotype was detected many times. J is TRBJ1-2 and V is TRBV7-8, with 7 bases lining up with TRBD1. From germline, CDR1 is SGHVS and CDR2 FQNEAQ. V lost 4 bases and J lost 2; bases outside the gene matches: 4. The CDR3 runs 14 residues. The CDR3 nucleotides are TGTGCCAGCAGCTCTACAGGGGCCAACTATGGCTACACCTTC. As protein: CASSSTGANYGYTF.

This clonotype was found many times. The genes are TRBV7-9 and TRBJ2-7; D is uncertain. Looked up from germline, CDR1 is SEHNR and CDR2 is FQNEAQ (reference sequence). This CDR3 has 12 amino acids. The V and J ends lost 7 bases and 4 bases respectively, with 11 bases between them. The CDR3 sequence: CASTRAGYEQYF. In DNA, the CDR3 is TGTGCCAGCACTCGGGCAGGTTACGAGCAGTACTTC.

Many counts were recorded for this clonotype. This chain links TRBV2 with TRBJ1-4; unclear D gene. CDR1 and CDR2 (germline): SNHLY, FYNNEI. The CDR3 runs 14 residues. V dropped 8 bases and J dropped 2 bases, with 12 bases sitting between them. For the CDR3, the DNA is TGTGCCAGCCACTTGGAGGCGACTAATGAAAAACTGTTTTTT. Its translation: CASHLEATNEKLFF.

The chain has TRBV6-5 and TRBJ2-2; 11 bases are a match to TRBD1. The V segment lost 5 bases and the J segment 3 bases; nucleotides outside the gene matches: 5. Per germline, CDR1 MNHEY and CDR2 SVGAGI. This CDR3 spans 16 amino acids. CDR3 in DNA: TGTGCCAGCAGTCTGGACAGGGGGCTGTACACCGGGGAGCTGTTTTTT. This gives the protein CASSLDRGLYTGELFF.

There are many counts of this clonotype. V gene TRBV2 combines with J gene TRBJ2-7, with a tentative D call TRBD2 (5 bases). Germline CDR1 SNHLY, CDR2 FYNNEI. Trimming cost V 1 base and J 0 bases, with 10 bases left between them. The CDR3 is 15 residues long. The CDR3 nucleotides read TGTGCCAGCAGTGAAGATCATGGGAGCTCCTACGAGCAGTACTTC. It encodes CASSEDHGSSYEQYF.